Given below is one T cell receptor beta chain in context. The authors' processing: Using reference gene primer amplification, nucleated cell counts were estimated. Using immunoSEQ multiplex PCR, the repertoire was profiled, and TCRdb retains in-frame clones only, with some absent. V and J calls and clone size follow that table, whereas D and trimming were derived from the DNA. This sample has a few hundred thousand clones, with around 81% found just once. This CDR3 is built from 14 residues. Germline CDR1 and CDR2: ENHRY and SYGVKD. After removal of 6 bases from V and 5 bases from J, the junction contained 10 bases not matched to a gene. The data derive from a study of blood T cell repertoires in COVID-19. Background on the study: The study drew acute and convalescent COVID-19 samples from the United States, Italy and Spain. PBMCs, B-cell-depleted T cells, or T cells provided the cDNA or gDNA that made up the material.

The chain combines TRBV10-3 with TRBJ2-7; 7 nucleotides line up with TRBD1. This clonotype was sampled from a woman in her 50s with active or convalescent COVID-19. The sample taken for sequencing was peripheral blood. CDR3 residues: CAISRGGAQDEQYF. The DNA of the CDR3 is TGTGCCATCAGCAGAGGGGGCGCGCAGGACGAGCAGTACTTC.